The subject of this entry is one TCR beta chain. The antigen remains unidentified. Assay: immunoSEQ multiplex PCR; the TCRdb copy retains only in-frame clones and omits some. The sample holds some 150,000 clones, around 93% seen once. This entry is derived from a study of T cell responses to AZD1222 COVID-19 vaccine. Across the study: Second-dose intervals of approximately 4 or approximately 12 weeks were pooled.

The study, taken as a whole, reports: There were vaccine-associated CD4 TCRs across spike, dominant at 160-218 and 743-854. At baseline, seropositivity was found in only five or six AZD1222 recipients. Spike-specific TCR repertoires showed rising breadth and depth after two AZD1222 doses.

Trimming took 0 bases from V and 8 from J; bases not matched to a gene: 11. Germline CDR1 reads LGHDT; CDR2 reads YNNKEL (reference sequence). The CDR3 loop spans 18 amino acids. The V and J genes are TRBV3-1 (or the pseudogene TRBV3-2) and TRBJ1-6; TRBD1 matches 9 bases. The source material was peripheral blood, sampled on day 0 of AZD1222 vaccination. This clonotype was obtained from an adult in good health. The chain's CDR3 is CASSQESPGQGWYSPLHF. CDR3 DNA sequence: TGTGCCAGCAGCCAAGAGTCTCCGGGACAGGGTTGGTATTCACCCCTCCACTTT.